This T cell receptor (beta chain) was sequenced during a study of T cell responses to AZD1222 COVID-19 vaccine. Generated by immunoSEQ multiplex PCR, the TCRdb table keeps only in-frame clones and is missing some. The sample shows around 90,000 clones, approximately 83% of them seen only once. CDR1 is SGHRS and CDR2 is YFSETQ in the germline V gene. The germline V and J ends were trimmed by 3 bases and 7 bases, with 13 bases remaining between them. The CDR3 is 14 residues long. The origin of this receptor is an adult in good health. The gene calls are TRBV5-1 and TRBJ1-4; D is perhaps TRBD1 (6 bases). The sample in question was peripheral blood, obtained on day 0 of AZD1222 vaccination. The CDR3 coding sequence is TGCGCCAGCAGCTCAGGGGCAGGGAGTGAAAAACTGTTTTTT. Translation gives CASSSGAGSEKLFF.